This is a list of T cell receptor beta chains from one sample in a study of blood T cells in healthy people across ages. MiXCR, run by TCRdb on the 5' RACE reads, gives a single entry per CDR3 protein. The sample includes hundreds of thousands of distinct CDR3 sequences, less than 25% of them seen just once. This sample also appeared in a second study, on T cells of mothers and their children.

Material for sequencing was blood. The receptors derive from a boy aged 10-17 years in good health. Each CDR3 is given with its conserved first and last residue. D genes are given only for firm matches. Only some rows state a clone size, as once, few, many or a class for expanded clones.

CDR3nt: TGCGCCAGCAGCCAAGATCGCCTTCGGAAAGAGACCCAGTACTTC
CDR3aa: CASSQDRLRKETQYF
d_gene: .
j_gene: TRBJ2-5
v_gene: TRBV4-1
abundance: .

CDR3nt: TGTGCCAGCAGTATAAGGCCAGGCCCCAGCTACGAGCAGTACTTC
CDR3aa: CASSIRPGPSYEQYF
d_gene: .
j_gene: TRBJ2-7
v_gene: TRBV7-3
abundance: .

CDR3nt: TGCAGCGTCGATCCGGGACAGGGCTACGAGCAGTACTTC
CDR3aa: CSVDPGQGYEQYF
d_gene: TRBD1
j_gene: TRBJ2-7
v_gene: TRBV29-1
abundance: .

CDR3nt: TGTGCCATCAGTGAGTATCAAGAGACCCAGTACTTC
CDR3aa: CAISEYQETQYF
d_gene: .
j_gene: TRBJ2-5
v_gene: TRBV10-3
abundance: .

CDR3nt: TGTGCCAGCAGTCCCGCGGGACTTTTTCAGGCCTACAATGAGCAGTTCTTC
CDR3aa: CASSPAGLFQAYNEQFF
d_gene: .
j_gene: TRBJ2-1
v_gene: TRBV27
abundance: few

CDR3nt: TGTGCCAGCCCCCCCTTCCGTGGGTACTCCGAAGGGGACAATGAGCAGTTCTTC
CDR3aa: CASPPFRGYSEGDNEQFF
d_gene: .
j_gene: TRBJ2-1
v_gene: TRBV9
abundance: many

CDR3nt: TGCAGTGCTAGAGCGACAGGGGCTCTAGAGACCCAGTACTTC
CDR3aa: CSARATGALETQYF
d_gene: TRBD1
j_gene: TRBJ2-5
v_gene: TRBV20-1
abundance: few

CDR3nt: TGCAGTGCTAGAGACCCCGCGCAGGGTAGCCATGGCTACACCTTC
CDR3aa: CSARDPAQGSHGYTF
d_gene: .
j_gene: TRBJ1-2
v_gene: TRBV20-1
abundance: .

CDR3nt: TGTGCCAGCAGCCCCGCTGCGCTCTACGAGCAGTACTTC
CDR3aa: CASSPAALYEQYF
d_gene: .
j_gene: TRBJ2-7
v_gene: TRBV7-9
abundance: .

CDR3nt: TGTGCCAGCAGCCAAGATCTGGACAATGAGCAGTTCTTC
CDR3aa: CASSQDLDNEQFF
d_gene: .
j_gene: TRBJ2-1
v_gene: TRBV4-1
abundance: many

CDR3nt: TGTGCCAGCAGCTCCATGGGGGGGGTTTCTACCGAGCAGTACTTC
CDR3aa: CASSSMGGVSTEQYF
d_gene: TRBD2
j_gene: TRBJ2-7
v_gene: TRBV7-2
abundance: few